One sample yielded the 17 T cell receptor beta chains listed below, sequenced in a study of cytomegalovirus exposure and HLA in healthy donors. With 60 Vbeta and 13 Jbeta primers, the PCR was carried out. Profiled with immunoSEQ multiplex PCR; TCRdb holds only in-frame clones, not every one. The sample holds over 110,000 clones, about 76% seen once. Sequencing was carried out using PBMCs. These TCRs come from a female donor in good health and CMV-seronegative.

The chain is built from TRBV27 and TRBJ2-7, with D perhaps matching TRBD2 (6 bases). The CDR3 consists of 15 residues. V was shortened by 3 bases and J by 0 bases, with 12 bases between the two germline ends. Looked up from germline, CDR1 is MNHEY and CDR2 is SMNVEV (reference sequence). The CDR3 here is CASSFTGVASYEQYF. As DNA, the CDR3 is TGTGCCAGCAGTTTCACGGGGGTCGCCTCCTACGAGCAGTACTTC.

The chain is built from TRBV5-1 and TRBJ2-7; TRBD2 might be the D (6 bases). The CDR3 spans 13 residues. V was clipped by 1 base and J by 6 bases, with 11 bases between them. From germline, CDR1 is SGHRS and CDR2 YFSETQ. CDR3 amino acids: CASSLRGGREQYF. The CDR3 DNA follows: TGCGCCAGCAGCTTGCGTGGAGGGCGCGAGCAGTACTTC.

This rearrangement joins TRBV6-6 to TRBJ1-3; a weak D match, TRBD1 (5 bases). The germline V gene encodes CDR1 MNHNY and CDR2 SVGAGI (reference sequence). V lost 7 bases, J lost 3 bases, and 19 bases lay in between. CDR3 length: 16 amino acids. DNA of the CDR3: TGTGCCAGCAAATCACCTGGGGGGACGCTTGGAAACACCATATATTTT. It is translated as CASKSPGGTLGNTIYF.

This clone showed up just once. The rearrangement links TRBV7-8 to TRBJ1-2; 10 bases align to TRBD1. V shed 5 bases and J 10 bases; nucleotides not matched to a gene: 7. Germline loops: CDR1 SGHVS, CDR2 FQNEAQ. CDR3 size: 13 residues. The CDR3 protein is CASSIWDRGDYTF. The DNA for the CDR3 is TGTGCCAGCAGCATCTGGGACAGGGGTGACTACACCTTC.

The rearrangement links TRBV12-5 to TRBJ1-5; 7 nucleotides line up with TRBD1. This CDR3 is built from 15 residues. The junction had 8 bases not matched to a gene; V was cut back by 2 bases and J by 7 bases. In germline, CDR1 is LGHNT, CDR2 FRNRAP. The CDR3 region has the DNA TGTGCTAGTGGTTTGACCGGGGACAGATGGCAGCCCCAGCATTTT. It translates to CASGLTGDRWQPQHF.

This chain connects TRBV2 to TRBJ2-3, with 7 bases fitting TRBD1. The junction had 12 bases not matched to a gene; V was cut back by 6 bases and J by 6 bases. Germline CDR1 is SNHLY and CDR2 is FYNNEI. There are 15 residues in the CDR3. The CDR3 DNA reads as TGTGCCAGCAGGAGGGGACAGCCCGAGGGGGATACGCAGTATTTT. This codes for CASRRGQPEGDTQYF.

The CDR3 sequence: CASSILALGGDTQYF. CDR3 in DNA: TGTGCCAGCAGCATACTAGCGCTAGGGGGAGATACGCAGTATTTT. The chain links TRBV2 to TRBJ2-3; TRBD2 is a possible D gene (7 bases). Germline CDR1 reads SNHLY; CDR2 reads FYNNEI. Trimming removed 6 bases from V and 5 bases from J, with 18 bases in between. This CDR3 is 15 amino acids long. The entire variable domain, with the rest obtained from reference TRBV2 and TRBJ2-3, is as follows: EPEVTQTPSHQVTQMGQEVILRCVPISNHLYFYWYRQILGQKVEFLVSFYNNEISEKSEIFDDQFSVERPDGSNFTLKIRSTKLEDSAMYFCASSILALGGDTQYFGPGTRLTVL.

CDR3 sequence reads: CASRASGGRETQYF. Written as DNA, the CDR3 is TGTGCCAGCAGAGCTAGCGGGGGTCGGGAGACCCAGTACTTC. The gene calls are TRBV6-1 and TRBJ2-5; 10 positions match TRBD2. The length of the CDR3 is 14 residues. Germline-derived CDR1 and CDR2 are MNHNS and SASEGT. The V and J ends lost 6 bases and 5 bases, in that order; junction bases with no gene match: 6.

The V call is TRBV25-1, the J call TRBJ1-4; a weak D match, TRBD1 (6 bases). Germline V CDR1 and CDR2: MGHDK, SYGVNS. V lost 1 base, J lost 7 bases, and 13 bases lay in between. The CDR3 spans 15 residues. The DNA for the CDR3 is TGTGCCAGCAGTGAATTAGGGGGGGGTGGTGAAAAACTGTTTTTT. Protein: CASSELGGGGEKLFF. The variable domain in full, with the rest retrieved from reference TRBV25-1 and TRBJ1-4, is EADIYQTPRYLVIGTGKKITLECSQTMGHDKMYWYQQDPGMELHLIHYSYGVNSTEKGDLSSESTVSRIRTEHFPLTLESARPSHTSQYLCASSELGGGGEKLFFGSGTQLSVL.

This clone was picked up a small number of times. The chain employs TRBV30 and TRBJ1-3, with 7 bases that match TRBD1. Germline-derived CDR1 and CDR2 are GTSNPN and SVGIG (reference sequence). The CDR3 totals 14 residues. J lost 2 bases, V lost 8 bases, and 9 bases had no gene match. In DNA form, the CDR3 reads TGTGCCGCATCCCGGGACAGAGCTGGAAACACCATATATTTT. Residues: CAASRDRAGNTIYF.

The chain joins TRBV11-2 to TRBJ2-7, with TRBD2 identical over 8 bases. The CDR3 consists of 16 residues. V lost 3 bases to trimming and J lost 6 bases; unmatched junction nucleotides: 13. Germline lookup yields CDR1 SGHAT and CDR2 FQNNGV. CDR3 nucleotides: TGTGCCAGCAGCTTCGTGCGACCGGGACTAGGTTCCGAGCAGTACTTC. Its translation is CASSFVRPGLGSEQYF. Full variable domain (missing parts from reference TRBV11-2 and TRBJ2-7): EAGVAQSPRYKIIEKRQSVAFWCNPISGHATLYWYQQILGQGPKLLIQFQNNGVVDDSQLPKDRFSAERLKGVDSTLKIQPAKLEDSAVYLCASSFVRPGLGSEQYFGPGTRLTVT.

The chain combines TRBV19 with TRBJ1-5, with D perhaps matching TRBD1 (5 bases). Looked up from germline, CDR1 is LNHDA and CDR2 is SQIVND (reference sequence). The V gene lost 3 bases and the J gene lost 8 bases, with 8 bases spanning the gap. The CDR3 extends over 12 amino acids. The CDR3: CASSIKGEPQHF. The CDR3 DNA reads as TGTGCCAGTAGTATCAAAGGGGAGCCCCAGCATTTT.

This chain joins TRBV27 and TRBJ2-3, with D possibly being TRBD2 (6 bases). Germline V lookup: CDR1 MNHEY, CDR2 SMNVEV (reference sequence). Trimming took 6 bases from V and 4 from J, leaving 14 bases between them. The CDR3 runs 14 residues. The CDR3: CASRRFGGPDTQYF. CDR3 DNA: TGTGCCAGCAGAAGGTTTGGAGGGCCAGATACGCAGTATTTT.

This clone was seen a single time. The gene calls are TRBV19 and TRBJ1-1, with 9 nucleotides matching TRBD1. Germline-derived CDR1 and CDR2 are LNHDA and SQIVND (reference sequence). The ends lost 4 bases at V and 1 base at J; junction bases unmatched: 4. There are 15 residues in the CDR3. The DNA of the CDR3 is TGTGCCAGTAGTAAACAGGGGGCGGGGAACACTGAAGCTTTCTTT. Its protein is CASSKQGAGNTEAFF.

The rearrangement uses TRBV5-1 and TRBJ2-3; 11 bases map to TRBD2. J gave up 6 bases and V 1 base, and 4 bases lay outside the gene matches. The CDR3 spans 15 residues. CDR1 SGHRS and CDR2 YFSETQ come from the germline V gene. The CDR3 nucleotides read TGCGCCAGCAGCTTGAGACTAGCGGGACCCGATACGCAGTATTTT. It specifies CASSLRLAGPDTQYF.

The rearrangement joins TRBV13 to TRBJ1-1; the D is unclear. Germline V lookup: CDR1 PRHDT, CDR2 FYEKMQ (reference sequence). Trimming removed 3 bases from V and 1 base from J, with 3 bases in between. The CDR3 is 12 residues long. Written as DNA, the CDR3 is TGTGCCAGCAGCTTCGGGAACACTGAAGCTTTCTTT. This translates into CASSFGNTEAFF.

The rearrangement joins TRBV5-4 to TRBJ1-1; TRBD1 might be the D (6 bases). Germline lookup yields CDR1 SGHNT and CDR2 YYREEE (reference sequence). Trimming took off 4 bases at V and 1 base at J, with 11 bases between the two ends. The CDR3 is 14 residues long. CDR3 DNA sequence: TGTGCCAGCAGCCGGACAGCTGAGAACACTGAAGCTTTCTTT. It specifies CASSRTAENTEAFF.